The 24 T cell receptor beta chains reported below all come from one sample, sequenced in a study of shared clonotypes between healthy human individuals. Clones were sequenced by immunoSEQ multiplex PCR, and TCRdb holds only the in-frame ones, with some missing. In the table there are almost 700,000 clones, about 90% of which are singletons. CD45RO-negative, CCR7-positively selected cells formed the naive CD8 fraction, excluding terminally differentiated effector memory CD45RA+ cells. The sequenced material came from naive CD8+ T cells sorted from blood. The receptors stem from a young man in good health.

The chain is built from TRBV10-3 and TRBJ2-5, with TRBD2 matching over 11 bases. From germline, CDR1 is ENHRY and CDR2 SYGVKD. The V segment lost 0 bases and the J segment 5 bases; nucleotides outside the gene matches: 14. This CDR3 has 19 residues. The CDR3 DNA sequence: TGTGCCATCAGTGAGTCGGGGGGTATACTAGCGGGAGTATACGAGACCCAGTACTTC. Protein product: CAISESGGILAGVYETQYF.

The rearrangement links TRBV18 to TRBJ2-2; D is undetermined. V gave up 4 bases and J gave up 6 bases, with 18 bases separating them. Germline assignment: CDR1 KGHSH and CDR2 LQKENI. The CDR3 length is 16 residues. CDR3 nucleotides: TGTGCCAGCTCACTCCACCAAACATACCATCCCGGGGAGCTGTTTTTT. Translated, it gives CASSLHQTYHPGELFF.

The chain links TRBV6-1 to TRBJ1-5; D may be TRBD1 (5 bases). This CDR3 contains 14 residues. Trimming shortened V by 5 bases and J by 0 bases, and 8 bases separated the two germline ends. Germline loops: CDR1 MNHNS, CDR2 SASEGT. CDR3 sequence reads: CASSRGGSNQPQHF. The CDR3 DNA reads TGTGCCAGCAGTAGGGGCGGTAGCAATCAGCCCCAGCATTTT.

As to this clone: Within the sample, other DNA sequences also encode this same CDR3. The chain is built from TRBV27 and TRBJ2-7, with TRBD1 as a possible D gene (5 bases). V lost 6 bases and J 2 bases, leaving 11 bases between the germline ends. This CDR3 has 13 residues. Germline CDR1 reads MNHEY; CDR2 reads SMNVEV (reference sequence). The CDR3 DNA follows: TGTGCCAGCAGCCCAGACAGCACCTACGAGCAGTACTTC. Protein sequence: CASSPDSTYEQYF.

The CDR3 coding sequence is TGTGCCAGCAGTTCGACAGGAGCGCGTGGCTACACCTTC. It encodes CASSSTGARGYTF. The chain uses TRBV27 and TRBJ1-2; D is perhaps TRBD1 (6 bases). The CDR3 loop spans 13 amino acids. V shed 4 bases and J shed 7 bases, with 13 bases lying between them. CDR1 is MNHEY, CDR2 SMNVEV, per germline (reference sequence).

This chain uses TRBV28 with TRBJ1-2, with D hard to call. This CDR3 contains 13 residues. Germline V gene data show CDR1 as MDHEN and CDR2 as SYDVKM. The V end lost 5 bases, the J end lost 7 bases, and 14 bases lay between the germline ends. The CDR3 is CASSVPGLTGYTF. The CDR3, as DNA: TGTGCCAGCAGTGTCCCCGGGCTGACTGGCTACACCTTC.

This sequence joins TRBV29-1 and TRBJ2-7, with 13 positions matching TRBD2. V lost 5 bases, J lost 5 bases, and 12 bases stayed unmatched. The CDR3 spans 16 residues. CDR1 SQVTM and CDR2 ANQGSEA come from the germline V gene. This chain's CDR3 is CSVRGTSGDPSHEQYF. CDR3 DNA: TGCAGCGTTCGCGGGACTAGCGGGGACCCCAGCCACGAGCAGTACTTC.

The DNA of the CDR3 is TGTGCCAGCAGCTTAGTTAGCTCTGCCTCCTACGAGCAGTACTTC. Its protein is CASSLVSSASYEQYF. The chain couples TRBV7-9 to TRBJ2-7; D gene unclear. The V and J ends lost 1 base and 0 bases respectively, with 10 bases between them. CDR1 and CDR2 (germline): SEHNR, FQNEAQ (reference sequence). CDR3 length: 15 residues.

The chain couples TRBV5-5 to TRBJ1-2; no clear D. Per germline, CDR1 SGHKS and CDR2 YYEKEE (reference sequence). V was pared by 4 bases and J by 2 bases, with 21 bases between. This CDR3 region has 17 residues. In DNA form, the CDR3 reads TGTGCCAGCAGCGATACAGTGACGGATTGGGAGAACTATGGCTACACCTTC. It specifies CASSDTVTDWENYGYTF.

The chain links TRBV27 to TRBJ2-7; TRBD2 is a possible D gene (7 bases). Between the trimmed V and J ends, which lost 5 bases and 3 bases, there was a span of 14 bases. This CDR3 has 14 amino acids. CDR1 MNHEY and CDR2 SMNVEV come from the germline V gene (reference sequence). CDR3 residues: CASSPLRGGYEQYF. DNA for the CDR3: TGTGCCAGCAGTCCCCTGAGGGGGGGCTACGAGCAGTACTTC.

This chain uses TRBV5-4 with TRBJ2-2; TRBD1 matches 8 bases. Per germline, CDR1 SGHNT and CDR2 YYREEE (reference sequence). The CDR3 extends over 15 amino acids. J lost 5 bases, V lost 2 bases, and 5 bases had no gene match. CDR3 sequence: CASSFADRATGELFF. In DNA form, the CDR3 reads TGTGCCAGCAGCTTCGCGGACAGGGCAACCGGGGAGCTGTTTTTT.

In DNA form, the CDR3 reads TGTGCAAGTCGCTTAGGAGTGGACGGGGAGCTGTTTTTT. It encodes CASRLGVDGELFF. The chain links TRBV12-2 to TRBJ2-2. TRBV12-2 represents a pseudogene. The CDR3 runs to 13 residues.

There are a few counts of this clone. This chain uses TRBV2 with TRBJ2-7, with 7 bases lining up with TRBD2. The CDR3 has 17 residues. V shed 0 bases, J shed 0 bases, and the junction held 8 bases outside the gene matches. Looked up from germline, CDR1 is SNHLY and CDR2 is FYNNEI. In nucleotides, the CDR3 is TGTGCCAGCAGTGAAGCAGGCAATAGCGGGCCCTCCTACGAGCAGTACTTC. As protein: CASSEAGNSGPSYEQYF.

The rearrangement joins TRBV14 to TRBJ2-5, with D unresolved. Germline V lookup: CDR1 SGHDN, CDR2 FVKESK. Trimming removed 1 base from V and 1 base from J, with 25 bases in between. This CDR3 is 20 amino acids long. This chain's CDR3 is CASSQALVVTANFLQETQYF. CDR3 DNA: TGTGCCAGCAGCCAAGCGCTGGTAGTCACAGCAAACTTTCTCCAAGAGACCCAGTACTTC.

The V call is TRBV7-6, the J call TRBJ2-2; TRBD2 matches at 7 bases. Losses at the gene ends were 5 bases for V and 0 bases for J; bases not matched to a gene: 3. Per germline, CDR1 SGHVS and CDR2 FNYEAQ. This CDR3 spans 15 amino acids. Here the CDR3 DNA reads TGTGCCAGCAGCGGGGGGGGTCCGAACACCGGGGAGCTGTTTTTT. Its translation is CASSGGGPNTGELFF.

The chain recombines TRBV5-4 with TRBJ2-3; D might be TRBD2 (5 bases). Germline CDR1 and CDR2: SGHNT and YYREEE (reference sequence). The CDR3 totals 15 residues. Trimming shortened V by 0 bases and J by 6 bases, and 14 bases separated the two germline ends. The CDR3 protein is CASSLGAAGGDTQYF. The CDR3 DNA follows: TGTGCCAGCAGCTTGGGGGCTGCTGGCGGGGATACGCAGTATTTT.

This rearrangement joins TRBV27 to TRBJ2-3, with TRBD2 matching 10 bases. The J segment lost 6 bases and the V segment lost 4 bases, leaving 16 bases of the junction unmatched. Germline CDR1 and CDR2: MNHEY and SMNVEV (reference sequence). This CDR3 is built from 18 residues. CDR3 bases: TGTGCCAGCAGTTATTTGCTAGCGGGAGACACCGGGGCCGATACGCAGTATTTT. Protein product: CASSYLLAGDTGADTQYF.

The rearrangement uses TRBV5-1 and TRBJ1-1; 9 bases agree with TRBD1. Per the germline V gene, CDR1 is SGHRS and CDR2 is YFSETQ. The V segment lost 4 bases and the J segment 2 bases; nucleotides outside the gene matches: 6. The CDR3 contains 15 residues. The CDR3 nucleotides are TGCGCCAGCAGCGCACCGGGACAGGGAAACACTGAAGCTTTCTTT. Its protein is CASSAPGQGNTEAFF.

This sequence joins TRBV5-6 and TRBJ2-5; no reliable D call. The DNA end favors TRBJ2-7, so the J call may be wrong. The length of the CDR3 is 14 residues. Germline values: CDR1 SGHDT, CDR2 YYEEEE. DNA of the CDR3: TGTGCCAGCAGCCATTCTTGGGCCAGCTACGAGCAGTACTTC. It specifies CASSHSWASYEQYF.

The chain employs TRBV29-1 and TRBJ2-7, with a weak D call TRBD1 (5 bases). The CDR3 length is 16 residues. Germline loops: CDR1 SQVTM, CDR2 ANQGSEA. The germline V and J ends were trimmed by 2 bases and 0 bases, with 17 bases remaining between them. CDR3 region: CSVEFFQGRNSYEQYF. CDR3 nucleotide sequence: TGCAGCGTTGAATTTTTTCAGGGCCGTAACTCCTACGAGCAGTACTTC.

The J gene is TRBJ2-5, the V gene TRBV10-3; 7 positions agree with TRBD1. Germline CDR1 and CDR2: ENHRY and SYGVKD. CDR3 length: 15 amino acids. J was trimmed by 5 bases and V by 0 bases; bases with no gene match: 6. CDR3 DNA: TGTGCCATCAGTGAGTCGGCCACAGGGGATGAGACCCAGTACTTC. This codes for CAISESATGDETQYF.

This chain joins TRBV7-6 and TRBJ2-7; D is perhaps TRBD1 (6 bases). Between the trimmed V and J ends, which lost 4 bases and 3 bases, there was a span of 10 bases. Germline V gives CDR1 SGHVS, CDR2 FNYEAQ. The CDR3 is 13 amino acids. The CDR3 bases are TGTGCCAGCAGCTACCGGGACATCTACGAGCAGTACTTC. Residues: CASSYRDIYEQYF.

The rearrangement links TRBV27 to TRBJ1-5; D not resolved. The CDR3 length is 13 residues. Germline values: CDR1 MNHEY, CDR2 SMNVEV (reference sequence). The V end lost 0 bases, the J end lost 7 bases, and 7 bases lay between the germline ends. The CDR3 sequence: CASSLSATQPQHF. The CDR3 DNA is TGTGCCAGCAGTTTATCGGCCACCCAGCCCCAGCATTTT.

The chain joins TRBV5-6 to TRBJ1-1; D unresolved. The CDR3 runs 13 residues. Germline-derived CDR1 and CDR2 are SGHDT and YYEEEE. Trimming removed 2 bases from V and 5 bases from J, with 10 bases in between. CDR3: CASSLNVRTEAFF. CDR3 coding DNA: TGTGCCAGCAGCTTAAACGTGAGGACTGAAGCTTTCTTT. The full variable domain, in which reference TRBV5-6 and TRBJ1-1 provide the parts outside the CDR3, is DAGVTQSPTHLIKTRGQQVTLRCSPKSGHDTVSWYQQALGQGPQFIFQYYEEEERQRGNFPDRFSGHQFPNYSSELNVNALLLGDSALYLCASSLNVRTEAFFGQGTRLTVV.